A selection of T cell receptor beta chains follows, all from one sample in a study of cytotoxic CD8 clonotypes in ibrutinib-treated CLL. Profiled with immunoSEQ multiplex PCR; TCRdb holds only in-frame clones, not every one. Here the sample spans fewer than 400,000 clones, 60% to 80% being singletons. The sample was PBMCs, taken after 36 months of ibrutinib treatment. The receptors shown here come from a human donor with chronic lymphocytic leukemia. CDR3s include the opening cysteine and the closing phenylalanine or tryptophan. D genes are given only for firm matches. The size field is filled for only some rows; it gives once, few, many or a size class.

D,length,V,size,J,DNA,CDR3
NA,12,TRBV19,NA,TRBJ2-1,TGTGCCAGTAGTATGGGCGGAAATGAGCAGTTCTTC,CASSMGGNEQFF
NA,15,TRBV28,NA,TRBJ1-1,TGTGCCAGCAGCCAGGTCGGGTTCCCGAACACTGAAGCTTTCTTT,CASSQVGFPNTEAFF
TRBD1,12,TRBV29-1,NA,TRBJ2-7,TGCAGCGTTGTTCCAGGGGGCAACGAGCAGTACTTC,CSVVPGGNEQYF
TRBD1,16,TRBV18,NA,TRBJ2-7,TGTGCCAGCTCACCGATGGCCCGGGACAGATCCTACGAGCAGTACTTC,CASSPMARDRSYEQYF
TRBD2,15,TRBV5-1,few,TRBJ2-3,TGCGCCAGCAGCCCCAGCGGGGGCCCAGTTGATACGCAGTATTTT,CASSPSGGPVDTQYF
TRBD1,17,TRBV7-2,NA,TRBJ1-4,TGTGCCAGCAGCGGAATTGACCCGGGACAGGGATGGTCAAAACTGTTTTTT,CASSGIDPGQGWSKLFF
NA,16,TRBV6-1,few,TRBJ2-2,TGTGCCAGCAGTGACCCGGAGGCTGCTGCCACCGGGGAGCTGTTTTTT,CASSDPEAAATGELFF
NA,13,TRBV18,few,TRBJ1-1,TGTGCCAGCTCCCCAATGGGGTACACTGAAGCTTTCTTT,CASSPMGYTEAFF
TRBD1,14,TRBV2,few,TRBJ1-1,TGTGCCAGCAGCAGGGACAGTATGAACACTGAAGCTTTCTTT,CASSRDSMNTEAFF
TRBD2,16,TRBV18,once,TRBJ2-3,TGTGCCAGCTCACCATTCCCCGGGGGGGCGACAGATACGCAGTATTTT,CASSPFPGGATDTQYF
NA,14,TRBV9,NA,TRBJ2-7,TGTGCCAGCAGCCCCCGAGGGGGGTCCTACGAGCAGTACTTC,CASSPRGGSYEQYF
NA,13,TRBV7-6,NA,TRBJ1-1,TGTGCCAGCAGCTTATTCCGAGGGACTGAAGCTTTCTTT,CASSLFRGTEAFF
NA,21,TRBV21-1,NA,TRBJ2-7,TGTGCCAGCAGCAAGCTCCCGTCGGTCGGGACTAGCGGGGCTCCCCCCCCCGAGCAGTACTTC,CASSKLPSVGTSGAPPPEQYF
NA,14,TRBV6-6,NA,TRBJ2-7,TGTGCCAGCACCGGGACTTGGAGGCGAGACGAGCAGTACTTC,CASTGTWRRDEQYF
NA,13,TRBV6-5,NA,TRBJ1-2,TGTGCCAGCAGCCTGGGACGGAACTATGGCTACACCTTC,CASSLGRNYGYTF
TRBD1,14,TRBV29-1,NA,TRBJ1-5,TGCAGCGTTGTGTACCAGGGGGGGAATCAGCCCCAGCATTTT,CSVVYQGGNQPQHF
NA,10,TRBV6-6,NA,TRBJ2-7,TGTGCCAGCGGATTCTACGAGCAGTACTTC,CASGFYEQYF
TRBD2,15,TRBV9,NA,TRBJ2-3,TGTGCCAGCAGCGTATGGCGGGGGGGCACAGATACGCAGTATTTT,CASSVWRGGTDTQYF
NA,15,TRBV6-5,once,TRBJ2-4,TGTGCCAGCAGTCGGGGGACAGCGGTAAAAAACATTCAGTACTTC,CASSRGTAVKNIQYF
NA,15,TRBV9,few,TRBJ2-2,TGTGCCAGCAGCGTCCCGACAGGGAACACCGGGGAGCTGTTTTTT,CASSVPTGNTGELFF
TRBD1,15,TRBV19,NA,TRBJ2-7,TGTGCCAGTAGCAGGGACAGTCGAAGCTCCTACGAGCAGTACTTC,CASSRDSRSSYEQYF
TRBD1,13,TRBV28,NA,TRBJ2-6,TGTGCCAGCAGTTTGACAGGGTTCAACGTCCTGACTTTC,CASSLTGFNVLTF
NA,13,TRBV18,NA,TRBJ1-1,TGTGCCAGCTCACCTCAGGGTAACACTGAAGCTTTCTTT,CASSPQGNTEAFF
NA,13,TRBV28,NA,TRBJ1-2,TGTGCCAGCAGTTTCTCGGGTCCCTATGGCTACACCTTC,CASSFSGPYGYTF
TRBD1,16,TRBV25-1,NA,TRBJ1-1,TGTGCCAGCACCGACCCCGGACAGGGGGCTCACACTGAAGCTTTCTTT,CASTDPGQGAHTEAFF
NA,17,TRBV9,NA,TRBJ2-7,TGTGCCAGCAGCGTAGGGCAGGGTGGGGCCTCTACGGGCGAGCAGTACTTC,CASSVGQGGASTGEQYF
NA,13,TRBV11-2,many,TRBJ2-7,TGTGCCAGCAGCTTAGGATCGGCAACCGAGCAGTACTTC,CASSLGSATEQYF
TRBD1,15,TRBV6-1,NA,TRBJ2-3,TGTGCCAGCAGCGATGACAGGGGGCTTGGCGATACGCAGTATTTT,CASSDDRGLGDTQYF
NA,16,TRBV7-3,NA,TRBJ2-2,TGTGCCAGCAGCCCAGAACGGGCGGGGAACACCGGGGAGCTGTTTTTT,CASSPERAGNTGELFF
NA,16,TRBV10-3,NA,TRBJ2-7,TGTGCCATCAGTGAATTAGGAGCAGGGCCGATATACGAGCAGTACTTC,CAISELGAGPIYEQYF
NA,13,TRBV5-1,NA,TRBJ2-1,TGCGCCAGCAGCTTAATCGGGGCCAATGAGCAGTTCTTC,CASSLIGANEQFF
NA,15,TRBV5-4,few,TRBJ2-7,TGTGCCAGCAGCTTGGAGGTTCAGGGCACCTACGAGCAGTACTTC,CASSLEVQGTYEQYF
TRBD1,14,TRBV28,NA,TRBJ1-5,TGTGCCAGCAGCCCCGACAGGGTGGATCAGCCCCAGCATTTT,CASSPDRVDQPQHF
NA,13,TRBV6-5,NA,TRBJ1-4,TGTGCCAGCAGTTCCTTAGTCGGGGAAAAACTGTTTTTT,CASSSLVGEKLFF
NA,11,TRBV6-6,few,TRBJ1-6,TGTGCCAGCAGGTCAAATTCACCCCTCCACTTT,CASRSNSPLHF
NA,16,TRBV5-5,NA,TRBJ1-3,TGTGCCAGCAGCATACGGGGGTGGAGCTCTGGAAACACCATATATTTT,CASSIRGWSSGNTIYF
NA,10,TRBV29-1,few,TRBJ1-2,TGCAGCGTTGAAGAAACGGGCTACACCTTC,CSVEETGYTF
NA,14,TRBV7-9,NA,TRBJ2-3,TGTGCCAGCAGCCGGGGCGGAGACACAGATACGCAGTATTTT,CASSRGGDTDTQYF
NA,16,TRBV10-3,few,TRBJ1-5,TGTGCCATCAGTGAGTCGATGCAGGGACCGAATCAGCCCCAGCATTTT,CAISESMQGPNQPQHF
NA,15,TRBV7-8,NA,TRBJ1-1,TGTGCCAGCAGCTTACTCTTGGCAGGGAGCACTGAAGCTTTCTTT,CASSLLLAGSTEAFF
NA,14,TRBV6-5,NA,TRBJ2-1,TGTGCCAGCAGTTACACCTGGGTCGACAATGAGCAGTTCTTC,CASSYTWVDNEQFF
TRBD1,15,TRBV10-3,NA,TRBJ2-5,TGTGCCATCAGTATACCGGACAGGCGAGGGGAGACCCAGTACTTC,CAISIPDRRGETQYF
TRBD1,14,TRBV19,NA,TRBJ1-2,TGTGCCAGTAGTACCCGGGACAGTTCCTATGGCTACACCTTC,CASSTRDSSYGYTF